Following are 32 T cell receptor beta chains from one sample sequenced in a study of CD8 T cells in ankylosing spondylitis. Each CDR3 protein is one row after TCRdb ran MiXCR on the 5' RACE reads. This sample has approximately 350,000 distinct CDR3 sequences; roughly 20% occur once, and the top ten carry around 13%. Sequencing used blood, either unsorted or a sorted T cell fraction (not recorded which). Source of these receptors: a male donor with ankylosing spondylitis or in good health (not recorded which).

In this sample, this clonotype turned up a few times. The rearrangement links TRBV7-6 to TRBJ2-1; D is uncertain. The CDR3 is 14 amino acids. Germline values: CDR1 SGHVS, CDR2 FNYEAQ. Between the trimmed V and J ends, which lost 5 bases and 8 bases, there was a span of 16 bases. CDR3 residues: CASSHRLDPDEQFF. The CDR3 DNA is TGTGCCAGCAGCCACCGACTCGACCCCGATGAGCAGTTCTTC.

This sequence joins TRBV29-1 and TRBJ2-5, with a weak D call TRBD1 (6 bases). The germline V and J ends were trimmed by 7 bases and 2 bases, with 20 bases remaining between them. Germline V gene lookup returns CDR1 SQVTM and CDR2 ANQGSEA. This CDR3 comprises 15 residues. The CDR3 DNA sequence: TGCAGCGGGACCAGGGACGGGACACCTCAAGAGACCCAGTACTTC. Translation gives CSGTRDGTPQETQYF.

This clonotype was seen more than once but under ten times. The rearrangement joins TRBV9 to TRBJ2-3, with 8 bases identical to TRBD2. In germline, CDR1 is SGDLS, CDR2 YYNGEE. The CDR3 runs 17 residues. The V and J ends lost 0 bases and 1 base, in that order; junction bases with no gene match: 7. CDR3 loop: CASSVGAISGGTDTQYF. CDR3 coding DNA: TGTGCCAGCAGCGTAGGCGCAATTAGCGGGGGCACAGATACGCAGTATTTT.

CDR3 coding DNA: TGCAGCGCTAAACTAGCGGGGGGGAACGAGCAGTACTTC. It codes for CSAKLAGGNEQYF. V usage is TRBV29-1 and J usage is TRBJ2-7; 13 bases map to TRBD2. V lost 7 bases to trimming and J lost 5 bases; unmatched junction nucleotides: 5. Germline assignment: CDR1 SQVTM and CDR2 ANQGSEA. This CDR3 is 13 amino acids long.

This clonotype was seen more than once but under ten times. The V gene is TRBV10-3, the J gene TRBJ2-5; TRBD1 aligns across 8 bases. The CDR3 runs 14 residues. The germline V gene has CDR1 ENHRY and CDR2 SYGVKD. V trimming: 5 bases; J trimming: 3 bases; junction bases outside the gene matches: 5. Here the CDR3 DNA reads TGTGCCATCAGTTTGACAGGGGATGAAGAGACCCAGTACTTC. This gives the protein CAISLTGDEETQYF.

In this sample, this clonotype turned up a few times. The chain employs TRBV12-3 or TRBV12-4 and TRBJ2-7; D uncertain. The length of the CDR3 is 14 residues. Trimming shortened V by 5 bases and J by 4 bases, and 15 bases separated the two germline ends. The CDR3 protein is CASSAPIFKYEQYF. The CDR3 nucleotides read TGTGCCAGCAGTGCTCCAATATTTAAATACGAGCAGTACTTC.

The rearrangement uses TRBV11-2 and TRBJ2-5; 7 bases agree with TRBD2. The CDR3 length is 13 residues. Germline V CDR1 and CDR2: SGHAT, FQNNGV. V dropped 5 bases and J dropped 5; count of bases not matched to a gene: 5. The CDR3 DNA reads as TGTGCCAGCAGCCCGACAGCGGGGGAGACCCAGTACTTC. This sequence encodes CASSPTAGETQYF.

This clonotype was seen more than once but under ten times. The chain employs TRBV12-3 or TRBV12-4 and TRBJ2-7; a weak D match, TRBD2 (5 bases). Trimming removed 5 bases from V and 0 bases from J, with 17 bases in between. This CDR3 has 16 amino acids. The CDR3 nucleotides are TGTGCCAGCAGTAAACTCGGACTGTCGAGCTCCTACGAGCAGTACTTC. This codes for CASSKLGLSSSYEQYF.

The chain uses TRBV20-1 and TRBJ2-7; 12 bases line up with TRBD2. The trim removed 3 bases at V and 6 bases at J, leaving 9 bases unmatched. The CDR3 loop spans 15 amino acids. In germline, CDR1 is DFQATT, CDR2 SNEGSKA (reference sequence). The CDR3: CSASGLAGLGGEQYF. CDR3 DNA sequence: TGCAGTGCTAGTGGACTAGCGGGGCTGGGGGGCGAGCAGTACTTC.

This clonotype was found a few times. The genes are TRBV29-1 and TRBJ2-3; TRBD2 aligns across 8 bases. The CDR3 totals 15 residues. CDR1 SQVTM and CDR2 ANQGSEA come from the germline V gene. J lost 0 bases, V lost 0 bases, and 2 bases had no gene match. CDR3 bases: TGCAGCGTTGAAGAGCGGGGGGCTAGCACAGATACGCAGTATTTT. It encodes CSVEERGASTDTQYF.

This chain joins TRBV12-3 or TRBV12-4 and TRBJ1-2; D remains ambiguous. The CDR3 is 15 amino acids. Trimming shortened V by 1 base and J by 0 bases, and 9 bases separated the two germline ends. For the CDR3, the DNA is TGTGCCAGCAGTTTAGGTACACCGACTAACTATGGCTACACCTTC. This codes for CASSLGTPTNYGYTF.

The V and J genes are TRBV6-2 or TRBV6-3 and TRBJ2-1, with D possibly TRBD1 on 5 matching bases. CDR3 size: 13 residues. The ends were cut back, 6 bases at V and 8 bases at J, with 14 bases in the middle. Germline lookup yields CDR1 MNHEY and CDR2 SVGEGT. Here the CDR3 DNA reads TGTGCCAGCAGATTCCCAGGGAACGATGAGCAGTTCTTC. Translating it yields CASRFPGNDEQFF.

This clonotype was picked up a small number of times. For the CDR3, the DNA is TGTGCCAGCAGCCAAACCTCGACAGGGTATTACCTTTTATCCTACAATGAGCAGTTCTTC. Amino acid sequence: CASSQTSTGYYLLSYNEQFF. The chain uses TRBV3-1 and TRBJ2-1; TRBD1 matches 7 bases. Germline V gene data show CDR1 as LGHDT and CDR2 as YNNKEL (reference sequence). V shed 2 bases, J shed 1 base, and the junction held 17 bases outside the gene matches. The length of the CDR3 is 20 residues.

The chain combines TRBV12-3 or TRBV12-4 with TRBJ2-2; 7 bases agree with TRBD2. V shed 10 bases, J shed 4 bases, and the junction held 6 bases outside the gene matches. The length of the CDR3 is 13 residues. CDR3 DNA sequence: TGTGCCACCGCACCGGGGGGCACCGGGGAGCTGTTTTTT. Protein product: CATAPGGTGELFF.

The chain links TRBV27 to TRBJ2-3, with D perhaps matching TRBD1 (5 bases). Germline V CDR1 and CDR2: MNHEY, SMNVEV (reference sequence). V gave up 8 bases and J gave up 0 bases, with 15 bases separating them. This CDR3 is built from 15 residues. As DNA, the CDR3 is TGTGCCAGCGCACCAGGGTACACTAGCACAGATACGCAGTATTTT. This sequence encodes CASAPGYTSTDTQYF.

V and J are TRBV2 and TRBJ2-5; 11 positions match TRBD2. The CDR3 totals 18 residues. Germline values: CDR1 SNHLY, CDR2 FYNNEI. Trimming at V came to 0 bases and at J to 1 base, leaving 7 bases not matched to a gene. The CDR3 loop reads CASSEAFGSGGGQETQYF. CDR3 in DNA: TGTGCCAGCAGTGAAGCGTTCGGTAGCGGGGGGGGCCAAGAGACCCAGTACTTC.

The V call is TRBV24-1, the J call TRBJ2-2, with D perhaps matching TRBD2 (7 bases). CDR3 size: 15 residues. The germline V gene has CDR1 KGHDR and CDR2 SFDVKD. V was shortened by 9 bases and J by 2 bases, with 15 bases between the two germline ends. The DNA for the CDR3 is TGTGCCACCTCCGGAGGGGGGGCTAACACCGGGGAGCTGTTTTTT. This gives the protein CATSGGGANTGELFF.

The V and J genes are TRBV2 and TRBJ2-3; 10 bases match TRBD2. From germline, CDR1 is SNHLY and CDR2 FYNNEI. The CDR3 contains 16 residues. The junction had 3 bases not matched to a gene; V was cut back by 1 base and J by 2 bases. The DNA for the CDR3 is TGTGCCAGCAGTGAAGTTCTAGCGGGGGACACAGATACGCAGTATTTT. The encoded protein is CASSEVLAGDTDTQYF.

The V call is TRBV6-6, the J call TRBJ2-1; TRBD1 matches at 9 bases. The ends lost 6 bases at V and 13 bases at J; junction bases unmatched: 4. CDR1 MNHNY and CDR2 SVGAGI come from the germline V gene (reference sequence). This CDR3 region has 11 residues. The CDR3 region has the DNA TGTGCCAGCAGGGGACAGGGTGGACAGTTCTTC. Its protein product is CASRGQGGQFF.

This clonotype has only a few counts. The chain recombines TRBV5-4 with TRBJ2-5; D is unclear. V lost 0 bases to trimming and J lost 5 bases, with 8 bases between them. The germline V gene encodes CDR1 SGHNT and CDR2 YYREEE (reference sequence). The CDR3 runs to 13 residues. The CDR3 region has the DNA TGTGCCAGCAGCTTGGCCTTGGGGGAGACCCAGTACTTC. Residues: CASSLALGETQYF. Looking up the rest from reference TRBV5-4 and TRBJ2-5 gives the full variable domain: ETGVTQSPTHLIKTRGQQVTLRCSSQSGHNTVSWYQQALGQGPQFIFQYYREEENGRGNFPPRFSGLQFPNYSSELNVNALELDDSALYLCASSLALGETQYFGPGTRLLVL.

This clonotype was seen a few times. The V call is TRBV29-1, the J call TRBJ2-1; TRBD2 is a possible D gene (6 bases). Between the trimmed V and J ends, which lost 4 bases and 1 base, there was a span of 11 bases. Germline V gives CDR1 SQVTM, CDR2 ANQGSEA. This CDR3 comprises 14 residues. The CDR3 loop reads CSVVTGTSYNEQFF. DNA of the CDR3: TGCAGCGTTGTGACCGGGACTTCCTACAATGAGCAGTTCTTC.

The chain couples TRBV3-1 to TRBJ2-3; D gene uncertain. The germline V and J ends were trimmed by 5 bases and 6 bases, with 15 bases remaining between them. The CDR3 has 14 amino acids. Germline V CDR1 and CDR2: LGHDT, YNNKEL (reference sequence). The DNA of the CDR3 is TGTGCCAGCAGCTCGCGGATCGACGGGGATACGCAGTATTTT. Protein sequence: CASSSRIDGDTQYF.

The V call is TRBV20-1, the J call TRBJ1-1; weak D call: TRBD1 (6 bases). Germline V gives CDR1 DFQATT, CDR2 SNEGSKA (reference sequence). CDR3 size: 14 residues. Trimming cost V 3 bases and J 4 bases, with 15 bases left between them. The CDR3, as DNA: TGCAGTGCTAGGGCAGGGGTTTTGGGCACTGAAGCTTTCTTT. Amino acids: CSARAGVLGTEAFF.

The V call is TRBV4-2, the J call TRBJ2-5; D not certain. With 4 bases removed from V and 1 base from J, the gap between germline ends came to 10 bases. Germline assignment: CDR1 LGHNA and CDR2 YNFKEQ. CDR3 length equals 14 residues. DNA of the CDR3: TGTGCCAGCAGCCCTCTGCCCATCCAAGAGACCCAGTACTTC. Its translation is CASSPLPIQETQYF.

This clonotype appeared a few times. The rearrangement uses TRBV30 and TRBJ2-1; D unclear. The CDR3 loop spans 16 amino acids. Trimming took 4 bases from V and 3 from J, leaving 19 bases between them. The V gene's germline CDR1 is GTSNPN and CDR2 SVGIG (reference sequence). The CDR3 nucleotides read TGTGCCTGGATGTCTGCTAGGCTCTCCCTCTACAATGAGCAGTTCTTC. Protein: CAWMSARLSLYNEQFF.

In nucleotides, the CDR3 is TGTGCCATCAGGCCTGACGTGGCCGGGGAGCTGTTTTTT. Its protein is CAIRPDVAGELFF. V gene TRBV10-3 combines with J gene TRBJ2-2; D gene unclear. Germline V gene data show CDR1 as ENHRY and CDR2 as SYGVKD. The CDR3 length is 13 residues. Trimming stripped 6 bases from V and 6 bases from J, with 11 bases between.

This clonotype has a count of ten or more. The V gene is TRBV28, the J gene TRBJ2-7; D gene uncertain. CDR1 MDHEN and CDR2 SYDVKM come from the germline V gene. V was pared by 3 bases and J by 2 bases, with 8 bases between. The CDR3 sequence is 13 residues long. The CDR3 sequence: CASSFNRAYEQYF. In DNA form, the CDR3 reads TGTGCCAGCAGTTTTAATAGAGCCTACGAGCAGTACTTC. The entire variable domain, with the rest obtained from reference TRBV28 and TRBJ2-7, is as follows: DVKVTQSSRYLVKRTGEKVFLECVQDMDHENMFWYRQDPGLGLRLIYFSYDVKMKEKGDIPEGYSVSREKKERFSLILESASTNQTSMYLCASSFNRAYEQYFGPGTRLTVT.

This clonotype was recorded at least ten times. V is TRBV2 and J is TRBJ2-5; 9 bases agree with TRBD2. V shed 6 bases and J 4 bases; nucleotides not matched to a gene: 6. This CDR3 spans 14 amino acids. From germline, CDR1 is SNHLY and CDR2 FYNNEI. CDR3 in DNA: TGTGCCAGCAGCCGGGATAGCGGGGGAGAGACCCAGTACTTC. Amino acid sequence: CASSRDSGGETQYF.

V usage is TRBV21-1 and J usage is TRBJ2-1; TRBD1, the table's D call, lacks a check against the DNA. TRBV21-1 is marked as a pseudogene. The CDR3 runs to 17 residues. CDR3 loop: CASSKDLDRGFYNEQFF. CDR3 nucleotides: TGTGCCAGCAGCAAGGATCTGGACAGGGGTTTTTACAATGAGCAGTTCTTC.

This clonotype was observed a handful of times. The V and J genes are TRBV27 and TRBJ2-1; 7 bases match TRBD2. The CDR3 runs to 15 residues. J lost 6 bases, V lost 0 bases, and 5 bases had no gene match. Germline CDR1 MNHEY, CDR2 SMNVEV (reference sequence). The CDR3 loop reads CASSLSGLPPNEQFF. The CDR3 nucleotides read TGTGCCAGCAGTTTATCGGGACTACCTCCCAATGAGCAGTTCTTC.

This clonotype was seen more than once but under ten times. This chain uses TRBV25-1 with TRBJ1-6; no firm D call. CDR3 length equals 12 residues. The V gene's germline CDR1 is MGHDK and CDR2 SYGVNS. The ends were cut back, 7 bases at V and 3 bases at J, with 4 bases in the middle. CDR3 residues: CASKDYNSPLHF. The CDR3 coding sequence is TGTGCCAGCAAGGACTATAATTCACCCCTCCACTTT. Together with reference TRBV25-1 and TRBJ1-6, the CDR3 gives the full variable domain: EADIYQTPRYLVIGTGKKITLECSQTMGHDKMYWYQQDPGMELHLIHYSYGVNSTEKGDLSSESTVSRIRTEHFPLTLESARPSHTSQYLCASKDYNSPLHFGNGTRLTVT.

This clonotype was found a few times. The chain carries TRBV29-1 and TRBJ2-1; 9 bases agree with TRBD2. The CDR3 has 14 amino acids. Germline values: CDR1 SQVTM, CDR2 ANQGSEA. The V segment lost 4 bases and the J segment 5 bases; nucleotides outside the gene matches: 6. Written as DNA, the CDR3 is TGCAGCGTTGTTCCCAGCGGGGGGAACAATGAGCAGTTCTTC. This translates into CSVVPSGGNNEQFF.